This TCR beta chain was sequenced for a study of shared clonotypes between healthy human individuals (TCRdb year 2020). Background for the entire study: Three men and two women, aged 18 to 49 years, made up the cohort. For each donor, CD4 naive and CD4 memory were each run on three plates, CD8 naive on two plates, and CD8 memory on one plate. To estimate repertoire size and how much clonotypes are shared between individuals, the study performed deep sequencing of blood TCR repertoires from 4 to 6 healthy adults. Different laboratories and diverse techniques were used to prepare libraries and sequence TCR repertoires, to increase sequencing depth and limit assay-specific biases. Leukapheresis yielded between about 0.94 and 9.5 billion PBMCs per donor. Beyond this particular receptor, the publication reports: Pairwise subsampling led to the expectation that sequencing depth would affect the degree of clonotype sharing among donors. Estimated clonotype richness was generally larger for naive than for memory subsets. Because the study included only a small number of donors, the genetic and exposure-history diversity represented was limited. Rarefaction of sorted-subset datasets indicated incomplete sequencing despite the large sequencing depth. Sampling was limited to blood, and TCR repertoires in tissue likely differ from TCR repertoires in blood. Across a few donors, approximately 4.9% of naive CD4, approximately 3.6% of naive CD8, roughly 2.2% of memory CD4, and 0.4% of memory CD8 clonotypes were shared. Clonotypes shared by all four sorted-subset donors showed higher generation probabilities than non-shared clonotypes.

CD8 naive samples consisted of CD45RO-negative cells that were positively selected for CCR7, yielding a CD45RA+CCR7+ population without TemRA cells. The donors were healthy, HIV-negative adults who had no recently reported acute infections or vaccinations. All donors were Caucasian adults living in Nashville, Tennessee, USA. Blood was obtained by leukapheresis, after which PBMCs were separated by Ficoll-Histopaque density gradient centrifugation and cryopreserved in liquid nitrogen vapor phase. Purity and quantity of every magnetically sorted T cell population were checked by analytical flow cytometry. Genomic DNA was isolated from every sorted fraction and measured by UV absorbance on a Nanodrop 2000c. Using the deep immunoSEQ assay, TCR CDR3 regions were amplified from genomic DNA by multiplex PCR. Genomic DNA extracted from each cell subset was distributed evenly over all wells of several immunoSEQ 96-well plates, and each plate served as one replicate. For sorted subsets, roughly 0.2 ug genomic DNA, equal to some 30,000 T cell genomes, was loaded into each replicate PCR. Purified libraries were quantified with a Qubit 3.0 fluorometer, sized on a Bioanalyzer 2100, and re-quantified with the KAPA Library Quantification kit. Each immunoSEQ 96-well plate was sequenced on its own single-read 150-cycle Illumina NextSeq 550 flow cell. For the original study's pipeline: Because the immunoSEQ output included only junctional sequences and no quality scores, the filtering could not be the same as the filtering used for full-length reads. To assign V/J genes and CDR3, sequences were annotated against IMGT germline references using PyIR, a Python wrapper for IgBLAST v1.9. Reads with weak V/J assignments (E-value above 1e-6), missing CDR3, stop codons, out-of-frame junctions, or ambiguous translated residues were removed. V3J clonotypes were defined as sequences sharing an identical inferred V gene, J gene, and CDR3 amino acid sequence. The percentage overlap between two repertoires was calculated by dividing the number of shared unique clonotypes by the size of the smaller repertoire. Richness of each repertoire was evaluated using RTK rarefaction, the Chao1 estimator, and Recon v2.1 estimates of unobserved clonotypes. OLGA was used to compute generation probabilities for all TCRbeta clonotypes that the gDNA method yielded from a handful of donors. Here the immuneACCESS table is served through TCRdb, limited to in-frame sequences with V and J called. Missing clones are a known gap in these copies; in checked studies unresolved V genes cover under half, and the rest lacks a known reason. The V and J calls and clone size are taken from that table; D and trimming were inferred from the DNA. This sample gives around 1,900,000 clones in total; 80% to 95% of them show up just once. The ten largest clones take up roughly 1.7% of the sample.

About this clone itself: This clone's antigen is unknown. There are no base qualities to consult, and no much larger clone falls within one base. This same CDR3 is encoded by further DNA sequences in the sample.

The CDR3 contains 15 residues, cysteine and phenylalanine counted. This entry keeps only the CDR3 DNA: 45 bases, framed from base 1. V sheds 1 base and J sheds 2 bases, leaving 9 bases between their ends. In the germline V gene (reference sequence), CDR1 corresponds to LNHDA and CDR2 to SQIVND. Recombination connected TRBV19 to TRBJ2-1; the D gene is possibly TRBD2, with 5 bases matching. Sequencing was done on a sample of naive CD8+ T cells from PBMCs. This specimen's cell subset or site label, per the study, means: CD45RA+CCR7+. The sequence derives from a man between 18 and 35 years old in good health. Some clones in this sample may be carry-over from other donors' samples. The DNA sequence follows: TGTGCCAGTAGTATAGTTCCGGGGACCTACAATGAGCAGTTCTTC. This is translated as CASSIVPGTYNEQFF.